This T cell receptor (beta chain) came from a study of blood T cell repertoires in COVID-19. Looking at the study overall: Acute and convalescent COVID-19 samples came from the United States, Italy and Spain. T cells, B-cell-depleted T cells, or PBMCs supplied cDNA or gDNA.

This clone was detected only a few times. Per the authors' pipeline: Counts of nucleated cells, estimated from reference gene primer amplification, were obtained. Sequenced by immunoSEQ multiplex PCR; TCRdb stores in-frame clones only, minus some. That table furnishes V, J and clone size, whereas the DNA furnished D and trimming. This table holds approximately 160,000 clones, over 70% found once. Germline-derived CDR1 and CDR2 are SGHRS and YFSETQ. The V gene end was trimmed by 4 bases and the J gene end by 4 bases; junction bases not matched to a gene: 11. The CDR3 totals 18 residues. The source is a man aged 70 or older with acute or convalescent COVID-19. The sequenced sample consisted of peripheral blood. The chain combines TRBV5-1 with TRBJ2-2, with TRBD2 matching over 12 bases. The CDR3 sequence: CASSPGLAGTPGTGELFF. The CDR3 DNA reads as TGCGCCAGCAGCCCGGGACTAGCGGGTACCCCGGGCACCGGGGAGCTGTTTTTT.